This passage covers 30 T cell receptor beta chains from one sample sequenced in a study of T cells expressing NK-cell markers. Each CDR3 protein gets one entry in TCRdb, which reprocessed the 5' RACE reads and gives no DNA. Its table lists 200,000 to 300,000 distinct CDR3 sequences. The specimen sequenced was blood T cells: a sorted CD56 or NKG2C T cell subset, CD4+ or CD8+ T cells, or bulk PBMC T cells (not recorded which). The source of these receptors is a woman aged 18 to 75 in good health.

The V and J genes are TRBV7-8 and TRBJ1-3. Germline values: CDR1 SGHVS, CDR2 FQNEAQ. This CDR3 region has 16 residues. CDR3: CASSPPDSDSGNTIYF.

The CDR3 loop is CASSLTGTNTGELFF. V is TRBV7-3 and J is TRBJ2-2. The CDR3 sequence is 15 residues long. Germline lookup yields CDR1 SGHTA and CDR2 FQGTGA. The full variable domain, completed using reference TRBV7-3 and TRBJ2-2, is GAGVSQTPSNKVTEKGKYVELRCDPISGHTALYWYRQSLGQGPEFLIYFQGTGAADDSGLPNDRFFAVRPEGSVSTLKIQRTERGDSAVYLCASSLTGTNTGELFFGEGSRLTVL.

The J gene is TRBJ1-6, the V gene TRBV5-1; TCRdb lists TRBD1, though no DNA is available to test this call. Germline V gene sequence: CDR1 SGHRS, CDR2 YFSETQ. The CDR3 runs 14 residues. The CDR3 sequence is CARPVGTEPSPLHF.

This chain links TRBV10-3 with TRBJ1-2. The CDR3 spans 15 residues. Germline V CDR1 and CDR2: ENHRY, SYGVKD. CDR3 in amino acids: CAISESTGNNYGYTF.

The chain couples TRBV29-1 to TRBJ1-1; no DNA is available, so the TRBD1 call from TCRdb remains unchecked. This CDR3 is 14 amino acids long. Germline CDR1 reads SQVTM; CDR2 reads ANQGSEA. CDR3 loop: CSAGTPSRGTEAFF.

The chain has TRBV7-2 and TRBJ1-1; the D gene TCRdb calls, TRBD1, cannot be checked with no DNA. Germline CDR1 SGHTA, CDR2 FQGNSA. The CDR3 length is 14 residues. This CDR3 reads CASSFGTENTEAFF.

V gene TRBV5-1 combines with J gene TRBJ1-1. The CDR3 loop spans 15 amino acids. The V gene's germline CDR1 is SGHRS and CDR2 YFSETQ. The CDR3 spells CASSLAGAQNTEAFF.

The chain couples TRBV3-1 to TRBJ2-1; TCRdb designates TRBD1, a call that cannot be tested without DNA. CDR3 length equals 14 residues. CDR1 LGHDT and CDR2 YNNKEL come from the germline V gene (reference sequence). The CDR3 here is CASSHSRGSHYPFF.

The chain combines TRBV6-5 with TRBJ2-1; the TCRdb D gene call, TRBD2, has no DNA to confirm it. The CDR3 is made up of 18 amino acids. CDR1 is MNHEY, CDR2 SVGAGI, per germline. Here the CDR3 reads CASSYVGPKFSSYNEQFF.

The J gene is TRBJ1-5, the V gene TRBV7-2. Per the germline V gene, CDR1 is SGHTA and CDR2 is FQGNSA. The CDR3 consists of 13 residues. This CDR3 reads CASSLQINQPQHF. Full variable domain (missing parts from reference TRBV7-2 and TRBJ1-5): GAGVSQSPSNKVTEKGKDVELRCDPISGHTALYWYRQSLGQGLEFLIYFQGNSAPDKSGLPSDRFSAERTGGSVSTLTIQRTQQEDSAVYLCASSLQINQPQHFGDGTRLSIL.

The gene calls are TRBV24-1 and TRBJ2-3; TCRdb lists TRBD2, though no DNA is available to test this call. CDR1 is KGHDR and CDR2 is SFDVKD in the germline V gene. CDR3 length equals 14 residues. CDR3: CATSGTRITDTQYF.

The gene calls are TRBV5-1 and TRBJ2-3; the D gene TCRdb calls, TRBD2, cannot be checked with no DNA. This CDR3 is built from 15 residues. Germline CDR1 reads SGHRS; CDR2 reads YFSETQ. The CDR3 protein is CASSPTSGSADTQYF.

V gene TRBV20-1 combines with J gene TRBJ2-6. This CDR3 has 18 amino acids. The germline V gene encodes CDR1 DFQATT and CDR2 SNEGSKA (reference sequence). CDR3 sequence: CSASDRRGPRSGANVLTF.

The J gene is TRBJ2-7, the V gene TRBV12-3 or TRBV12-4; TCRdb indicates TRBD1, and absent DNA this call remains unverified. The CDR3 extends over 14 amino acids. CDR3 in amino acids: CASSLLGGRDEQYF.

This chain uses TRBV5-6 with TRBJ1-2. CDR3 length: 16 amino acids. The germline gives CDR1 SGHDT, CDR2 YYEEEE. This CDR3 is CASSLFAPQAHYGYTF.

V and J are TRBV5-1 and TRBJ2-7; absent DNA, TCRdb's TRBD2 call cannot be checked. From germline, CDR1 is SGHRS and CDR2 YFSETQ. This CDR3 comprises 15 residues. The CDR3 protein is CASSSAGGLAYEQYF.

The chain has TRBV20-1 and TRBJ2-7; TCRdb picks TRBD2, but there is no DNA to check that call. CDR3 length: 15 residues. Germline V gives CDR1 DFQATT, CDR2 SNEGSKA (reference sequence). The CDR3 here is CSARLSTSGSYEQYF.

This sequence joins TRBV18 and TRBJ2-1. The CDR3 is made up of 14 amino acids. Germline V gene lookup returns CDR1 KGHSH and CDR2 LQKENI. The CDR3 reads CASSPSMEDNEQFF.

The CDR3: CSAGTSGGQETQYF. This chain joins TRBV20-1 and TRBJ2-5; TCRdb proposes TRBD2, but this gene call is untestable without DNA. Germline values: CDR1 DFQATT, CDR2 SNEGSKA (reference sequence). This CDR3 is built from 14 residues.

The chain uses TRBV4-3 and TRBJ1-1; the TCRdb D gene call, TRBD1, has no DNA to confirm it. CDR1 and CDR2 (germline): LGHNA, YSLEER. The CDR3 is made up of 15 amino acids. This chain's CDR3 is CASSQLVGGNTEAFF.

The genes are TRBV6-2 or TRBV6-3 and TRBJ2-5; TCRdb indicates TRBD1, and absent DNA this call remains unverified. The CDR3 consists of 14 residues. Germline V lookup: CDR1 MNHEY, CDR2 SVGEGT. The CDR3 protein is CASSVVGVRETQYF.

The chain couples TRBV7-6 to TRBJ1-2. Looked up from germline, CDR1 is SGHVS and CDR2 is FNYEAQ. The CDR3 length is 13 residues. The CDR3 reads CASSTSRDYGYTF. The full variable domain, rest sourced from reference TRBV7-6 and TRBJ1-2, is GAGVSQSPRYKVTKRGQDVALRCDPISGHVSLYWYRQALGQGPEFLTYFNYEAQQDKSGLPNDRFSAERPEGSISTLTIQRTEQRDSAMYRCASSTSRDYGYTFGSGTRLTVV.

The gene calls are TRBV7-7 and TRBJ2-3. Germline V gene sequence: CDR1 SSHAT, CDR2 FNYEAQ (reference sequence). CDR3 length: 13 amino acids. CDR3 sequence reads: CASSFRPTDTQYF.

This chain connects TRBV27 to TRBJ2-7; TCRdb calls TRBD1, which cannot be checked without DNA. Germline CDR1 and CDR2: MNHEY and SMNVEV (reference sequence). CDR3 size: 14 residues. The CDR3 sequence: CASSPDERGSEQYF.

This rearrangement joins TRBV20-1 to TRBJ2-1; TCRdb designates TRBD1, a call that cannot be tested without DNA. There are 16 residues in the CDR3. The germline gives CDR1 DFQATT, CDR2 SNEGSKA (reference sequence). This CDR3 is CSASTAGTEVYNEQFF.

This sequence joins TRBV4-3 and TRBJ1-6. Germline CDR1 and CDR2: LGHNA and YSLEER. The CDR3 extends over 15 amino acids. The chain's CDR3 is CASSQGTSYNSPLHF.

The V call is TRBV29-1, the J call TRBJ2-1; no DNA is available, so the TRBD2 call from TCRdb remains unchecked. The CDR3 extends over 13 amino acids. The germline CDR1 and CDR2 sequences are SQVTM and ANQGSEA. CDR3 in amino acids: CSVRDSAYNEQFF.

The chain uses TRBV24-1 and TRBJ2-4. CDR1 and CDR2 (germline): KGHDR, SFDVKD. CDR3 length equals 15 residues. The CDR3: CATSDSATAKNIQYF.

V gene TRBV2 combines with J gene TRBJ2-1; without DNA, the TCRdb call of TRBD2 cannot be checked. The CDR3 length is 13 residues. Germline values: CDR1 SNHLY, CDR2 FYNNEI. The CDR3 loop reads CATQNRRDDEQFF.

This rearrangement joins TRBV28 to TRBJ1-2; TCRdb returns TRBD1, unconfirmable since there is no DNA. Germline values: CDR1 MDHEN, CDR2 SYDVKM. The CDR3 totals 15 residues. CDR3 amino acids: CASSFFGQFEYGYTF.